The next 8 T cell receptor beta chains were all read from a single sample in a study of cytomegalovirus exposure and HLA in healthy donors (dated by TCRdb to 2015 to 2018). Library preparation employed the immunoSEQ multiplex PCR assay. The multiplex PCR relied on a mix of 60 forward primers for TCR Vbeta segments and 13 reverse primers for TCR Jbeta segments. The immuneACCESS repertoire file appears here via TCRdb, limited to in-frame rearrangements. These files lack a portion of the clones; in checked studies, under half of the deficit traces to unresolved V genes, and the cause of the others is not known. Within this sample are about 130,000 clones, with 74% of them counted one time only. 4.2% of the sample lies in the top ten. The sequencing sample was made of PBMCs. The receptors were gathered from a woman in her fifties or sixties in good health and CMV-seropositive.

Here the CDR3 DNA reads TGTGCCAGCACCCCGGGACAGGGAGGGGAAAAACTGTTTTTT. It yields the protein CASTPGQGGEKLFF. The chain has TRBV7-6 and TRBJ1-4, with 9 nucleotides matching TRBD1. The V gene end was trimmed by 7 bases and the J gene end by 8 bases; junction bases not matched to a gene: 8. CDR1 is SGHVS, CDR2 FNYEAQ, per germline. This CDR3 has 14 residues.

V gene TRBV14 combines with J gene TRBJ2-2; D call uncertain. Germline CDR1 is SGHDN and CDR2 is FVKESK. V was cut by 1 base and J by 1 base, with 7 bases left in between. This CDR3 has 15 amino acids. CDR3 nucleotide sequence: TGTGCCAGCAGCCAAGTCAATTGGAACACCGGGGAGCTGTTTTTT. Protein: CASSQVNWNTGELFF.

The rearrangement joins TRBV7-3 to TRBJ2-1; a weak D match, TRBD2 (6 bases). The V gene lost 1 base and the J gene lost 2 bases, with 15 bases spanning the gap. Germline V lookup: CDR1 SGHTA, CDR2 FQGTGA. The CDR3 sequence is 17 residues long. CDR3 nucleotide sequence: TGTGCCAGCAGCTTAAGTCCGCGGGGCCCACCCTACAATGAGCAGTTCTTC. As protein: CASSLSPRGPPYNEQFF.

This chain uses TRBV4-1 with TRBJ1-6, with a possible D match to TRBD1 (6 bases). The CDR3 spans 19 residues. V lost 0 bases to trimming and J lost 10 bases, with 25 bases between them. The germline CDR1 and CDR2 sequences are MGHRA and YSYEKL. DNA of the CDR3: TGCGCCAGCAGCCAAGATTCGTACAGGGTTGGCAAGAAAGACTCACCCCTCCACTTT. As protein: CASSQDSYRVGKKDSPLHF.

The V and J genes are TRBV18 and TRBJ2-3; 8 positions match TRBD2. CDR1 is KGHSH, CDR2 LQKENI, per germline. V shed 5 bases and J 1 base; nucleotides not matched to a gene: 2. This CDR3 spans 14 amino acids. The CDR3 DNA sequence: TGTGCCAGCTCAGACGGGGGGGGCACAGATACGCAGTATTTT. This codes for CASSDGGGTDTQYF.

This clone was counted only a few times. The chain uses TRBV15 and TRBJ2-5; 11 bases agree with TRBD1. TRBJ2-7 matches the DNA end more closely, so the J call is doubtful. CDR1 is LNHNV, CDR2 YYDKDF, per germline (reference sequence). CDR3 length: 17 residues. This CDR3 is CATSRDQGDRGAVEQYF. CDR3 DNA sequence: TGTGCCACCAGCAGAGATCAGGGGGACAGGGGGGCCGTCGAGCAGTACTTC.

The V gene is TRBV6-5, the J gene TRBJ1-6; D is undetermined. The CDR3 sequence is 16 residues long. The germline V gene has CDR1 MNHEY and CDR2 SVGAGI. Trimming removed 0 bases from V and 8 bases from J, with 14 bases in between. CDR3 sequence: CASSYSRRTNYSPLHF. The CDR3 bases are TGTGCCAGCAGTTACTCGCGGAGGACTAACTATTCACCCCTCCACTTT.

This chain uses TRBV12-5 with TRBJ2-3; 7 bases are a match to TRBD1. The junction had 6 bases not matched to a gene; V was cut back by 5 bases and J by 4 bases. The CDR3 consists of 14 residues. Germline loops: CDR1 LGHNT, CDR2 FRNRAP. The CDR3 sequence: CASGRDSHSDTQYF. CDR3 coding DNA: TGTGCTAGTGGTCGGGACAGTCATTCAGATACGCAGTATTTT.